Listed below are T cell receptor beta chains from one sample, sequenced in a study of regulatory T cells in long-lasting Graves disease. TCRdb re-called the multiplex PCR reads with MiXCR, one entry per CDR3 protein. This table has 520,000 or so distinct CDR3 sequences, 12% appearing once. The sample also formed part of further work on T cells in Graves' hyperthyroidism and ophthalmopathy.

The specimen was peripheral blood mononuclear cells (PBMCs), collected at new diagnosis, from a patient treated with antithyroid drugs. The receptors shown here come from a woman in her thirties with Graves disease. CDR3s include the opening cysteine and the closing phenylalanine or tryptophan. Fields, in order: clone size, D gene, CDR3 length, J gene, V gene, CDR3 protein, CDR3 DNA. The D gene is left open where the match is weak. Size is omitted from some rows. Given values are once, few, many or a class for expanded clones.

>few|TRBD1|15|TRBJ1-1|TRBV7-9
CASSRQMTGMSEAFF
TGTGCCAGCAGCCGGCAAATGACAGGGATGAGTGAAGCTTTCTTT
>-|TRBD1|15|TRBJ1-5|TRBV9
CASSVHDRAHQPQHF
TGTGCCAGCAGCGTACACGACAGGGCCCATCAGCCCCAGCATTTT
>many|-|16|TRBJ1-2|TRBV6-5
CASSYLGQLASYGYTF
TGTGCCAGCAGTTACCTGGGACAACTCGCTAGCTATGGCTACACCTTC
>many|TRBD2|16|TRBJ2-1|TRBV12-3/TRBV12-4
CASSLSWTSAYNEQFF
TGTGCCAGCAGTTTAAGTTGGACTAGTGCTTACAATGAGCAGTTCTTC
>many|-|13|TRBJ2-7|TRBV6-2/TRBV6-3
CASSSRRSYEQYF
TGTGCCAGCAGCTCGCGAAGATCCTACGAGCAGTACTTC
>-|-|15|TRBJ2-1|TRBV5-8
CASSSGTNSYNEQFF
TGTGCCAGCAGCTCCGGGACAAACTCCTACAATGAGCAGTTCTTC
>many|-|15|TRBJ2-3|TRBV7-9
CASSPTAGITDTQYF
TGTGCCAGCAGCCCCACGGCGGGGATCACAGATACGCAGTATTTT
>many|-|16|TRBJ2-1|TRBV27
CASSLSTGPVRNEQFF
TGTGCCAGCAGTTTATCCACAGGGCCCGTTAGGAATGAGCAGTTCTTC
>many|-|15|TRBJ1-1|TRBV9
CASSPHGTANTEAFF
TGTGCCAGCAGCCCACACGGGACGGCGAACACTGAAGCTTTCTTT
>few|-|15|TRBJ1-5|TRBV19
CASSSRTAGNQPQHF
TGTGCCAGTAGTAGCCGGACAGCTGGCAATCAGCCCCAGCATTTT
>many|-|13|TRBJ2-1|TRBV18
CASSLNVGDEQFF
TGTGCCAGCTCCCTAAACGTCGGAGATGAGCAGTTCTTC
>few|-|13|TRBJ1-2|TRBV7-9
CASSFDSTNGYTF
TGTGCCAGCAGCTTTGACAGCACTAATGGCTACACCTTC
>-|-|13|TRBJ1-1|TRBV19
CATAVQRNTEAFF
TGTGCCACCGCCGTTCAGAGAAACACTGAAGCTTTCTTT
>-|-|15|TRBJ2-3|TRBV19
CASSISAGITDTQYF
TGTGCCAGTAGTATCTCTGCAGGGATAACAGATACGCAGTATTTT
>many|-|15|TRBJ1-3|TRBV7-8
CASSLLFGAGNTIYF
TGTGCCAGCAGCTTGTTGTTCGGGGCAGGAAACACCATATATTTT
>many|TRBD1|14|TRBJ2-7|TRBV28
CASSLPGQTYEQYF
TGTGCCAGCAGTTTACCGGGACAGACCTACGAGCAGTACTTC
>many|TRBD2|15|TRBJ2-3|TRBV20-1
CSARDPSGTSDTQYF
TGCAGTGCTAGAGACCCAAGCGGGACGAGCGATACGCAGTATTTT
>many|-|13|TRBJ2-7|TRBV20-1
CSAPEPRKYEQYF
TGCAGTGCTCCTGAACCCAGGAAATACGAGCAGTACTTC
>many|-|14|TRBJ1-1|TRBV7-2
CASSPRTQRTEAFF
TGTGCCAGCAGCCCAAGGACCCAAAGGACTGAAGCTTTCTTT
>-|-|15|TRBJ1-1|TRBV6-2/TRBV6-3
CASSYSRIMNTEAFF
TGTGCCAGCAGTTACTCCAGAATCATGAACACTGAAGCTTTCTTT
>-|-|16|TRBJ2-1|TRBV28
CASSPSGGASYNEQFF
TGTGCCAGCAGTCCCTCCGGCGGAGCCTCCTACAATGAGCAGTTCTTC
>-|-|15|TRBJ2-2|TRBV7-7
CASGLGAGYGGELFF
TGTGCTAGCGGCTTAGGGGCAGGTTACGGCGGGGAGCTGTTTTTT
>many|TRBD2|14|TRBJ2-7|TRBV5-5
CASSNLAGAFEQYF
TGTGCCAGCAGCAATCTAGCGGGAGCCTTCGAGCAGTACTTC
>many|TRBD1|14|TRBJ2-1|TRBV10-3
CAIRGQGGYNEQFF
TGTGCCATCAGGGGACAGGGAGGGTACAATGAGCAGTTCTTC
>-|-|11|TRBJ2-5|TRBV11-1
CASSQRLAQVF
TGTGCCAGCAGCCAACGTCTAGCTCAGGTCTTC
>few|-|17|TRBJ2-7|TRBV4-1
CASSQVYQRAAHYEQYF
TGCGCCAGCAGCCAAGTTTACCAACGGGCCGCCCACTACGAGCAGTACTTC
>-|-|15|TRBJ2-7|TRBV18
CVSSPPEGGRHEQYF
TGTGTCAGCTCACCACCGGAGGGGGGGAGGCACGAGCAGTACTTC
>many|-|16|TRBJ2-2|TRBV20-1
CSAHHSGTLNTGELFF
TGCAGTGCCCATCACTCCGGGACACTCAACACCGGGGAGCTGTTTTTT
>many|TRBD2|16|TRBJ2-2|TRBV12-3/TRBV12-4
CASSLFIAGGTGELFF
TGTGCCAGCAGTTTATTTATTGCGGGAGGAACCGGGGAGCTGTTTTTT
>many|-|12|TRBJ1-2|TRBV15
CATSRGGLGYTF
TGTGCCACCAGCAGAGGTGGTCTCGGCTACACCTTC
>many|-|11|TRBJ2-7|TRBV3-1
CASSRGSEQYF
TGTGCCAGCAGCCGAGGTAGCGAGCAGTACTTC
>few|-|14|TRBJ1-2|TRBV19
CASSTGTEASGYTF
TGTGCCAGTAGTACCGGGACGGAGGCTAGCGGCTACACCTTC
>many|-|13|TRBJ2-5|TRBV18
CASSLTKQETQYF
TGTGCCAGCTCACTTACAAAACAAGAGACCCAGTACTTC
>many|-|13|TRBJ1-5|TRBV12-3/TRBV12-4
CASSLNWNQPQHF
TGTGCCAGCAGTTTAAATTGGAATCAGCCCCAGCATTTT
>once|-|15|TRBJ2-2|TRBV5-1
CASSLAAGETGELFF
TGCGCCAGCAGCTTGGCGGCAGGGGAGACCGGGGAGCTGTTTTTT
>many|-|13|TRBJ2-7|TRBV30
CAWSVRGPYEQYF
TGTGCCTGGAGTGTAAGGGGCCCCTACGAGCAGTACTTC
>many|-|13|TRBJ2-1|TRBV10-3
CAIRETGYNEQFF
TGTGCCATCAGGGAGACAGGTTACAATGAGCAGTTCTTC
>many|TRBD1|15|TRBJ1-3|TRBV6-2/TRBV6-3
CASSYDRAAGNTIYF
TGTGCCAGCAGCTACGACAGGGCTGCTGGAAACACCATATATTTT
>few|TRBD1|14|TRBJ2-3|TRBV6-2/TRBV6-3
CASSYLDRFDTQYF
TGTGCCAGCAGTTACCTGGACAGGTTTGATACGCAGTATTTT
>many|TRBD2|15|TRBJ2-2|TRBV30
CAWSVAGGPSGELFF
TGTGCCTGGAGTGTCGCGGGAGGGCCAAGCGGGGAGCTGTTTTTT
>many|-|14|TRBJ2-5|TRBV2
CASSEKPAGETQYF
TGTGCCAGCAGTGAAAAGCCCGCCGGGGAGACCCAGTACTTC
>-|TRBD2|16|TRBJ2-1|TRBV5-6
CASSLALDREGNEQFF
TGTGCCAGCAGCTTGGCACTAGACCGGGAGGGGAATGAGCAGTTCTTC
>once|-|14|TRBJ1-5|TRBV28
CASSLRQSRQPQHF
TGTGCCAGCAGTTTAAGACAGAGTAGACAGCCCCAGCATTTT
>-|-|13|TRBJ1-5|TRBV19
CASSRGAEQPQHF
TGTGCCAGTAGTCGCGGGGCGGAACAGCCCCAGCATTTT
>few|-|13|TRBJ2-1|TRBV3-1
CASSRTRGYEQFF
TGTGCCAGCAGCCGAACTAGGGGGTATGAGCAGTTCTTC
>many|-|16|TRBJ2-3|TRBV5-1
CASTRWAGTSTDTQYF
TGCGCCAGCACCCGCTGGGCAGGAACTAGCACAGATACGCAGTATTTT
>many|TRBD1|12|TRBJ1-6|TRBV30
CAWGQGDGTLHF
TGTGCCTGGGGACAGGGAGACGGCACCCTCCACTTT
>many|TRBD1|15|TRBJ2-3|TRBV24-1
CATSDPRGNTDTQYF
TGTGCCACCAGTGATCCCAGGGGGAACACAGATACGCAGTATTTT
>many|TRBD1|14|TRBJ1-1|TRBV28
CASRRGTAGTEAFF
TGTGCCAGCAGAAGGGGGACAGCGGGGACTGAAGCTTTCTTT
>-|-|14|TRBJ2-7|TRBV5-5
CASSSVTVPYEQYF
TGTGCCAGCAGCTCGGTGACAGTTCCCTACGAGCAGTACTTC
>many|-|13|TRBJ1-1|TRBV7-6
CASSLRLGTEAFF
TGTGCCAGCAGCTTAAGATTGGGCACTGAAGCTTTCTTT
>few|-|14|TRBJ1-2|TRBV7-9
CASSLSGVSYGYTF
TGTGCCAGCAGCTTATCCGGGGTTAGCTATGGCTACACCTTC
>many|-|17|TRBJ2-2|TRBV6-1
CASSEGSTMLNTGELFF
TGTGCCAGCAGCGAGGGGTCGACTATGTTAAACACCGGGGAGCTGTTTTTT
>many|-|13|TRBJ1-2|TRBV27
CASPQDSNYGYTF
TGTGCCAGCCCGCAGGACAGTAACTATGGCTACACCTTC
>many|-|14|TRBJ1-2|TRBV11-2
CASSLDPTGPGYTF
TGTGCCAGCAGCTTAGACCCGACGGGTCCTGGCTACACCTTC
>-|-|15|TRBJ2-1|TRBV5-1
CASSSPGQGYNEQFF
TGCGCCAGCAGCTCCCCTGGACAAGGGTACAATGAGCAGTTCTTC
>many|-|15|TRBJ1-3|TRBV3-1
CASSPGRATGNTIYF
TGTGCCAGCAGCCCCGGTAGGGCAACTGGAAACACCATATATTTT
>many|-|13|TRBJ1-1|TRBV2
CASRSSMNTEAFF
TGTGCCAGCAGGAGCAGCATGAACACTGAAGCTTTCTTT
>many|-|14|TRBJ1-1|TRBV20-1
CSAETPDWYTEAFF
TGCAGTGCAGAAACCCCGGACTGGTACACTGAAGCTTTCTTT
>many|-|15|TRBJ1-4|TRBV4-3
CASSQDPRTAEKLFF
TGCGCCAGCAGCCAAGATCCGAGAACGGCGGAAAAACTGTTTTTT